Shown below are 19 T cell receptor beta chains from a single sample sequenced in a study of blood T cell repertoires in COVID-19. Here immunoSEQ multiplex PCR was the method, and the copy in TCRdb shows in-frame clones only, minus some. Seen here are about 260,000 clones, about 87% observed once, and the top ten hold over 3.5%. Material: peripheral blood. Receptor source: a woman in her forties with acute or convalescent COVID-19.

This chain connects TRBV9 to TRBJ2-2; TRBD2 agrees at 8 bases. The ends lost 0 bases at V and 7 bases at J; junction bases unmatched: 11. The CDR3 is 17 residues long. The germline V gene has CDR1 SGDLS and CDR2 YYNGEE. CDR3 sequence (DNA): TGTGCCAGCAGCGTAGCCCCGGGACTAGGAGTGGTCGGGGAGCTGTTTTTT. Translation: CASSVAPGLGVVGELFF. Supplemented by reference TRBV9 and TRBJ2-2, the full variable domain reads DSGVTQTPKHLITATGQRVTLRCSPRSGDLSVYWYQQSLDQGLQFLIQYYNGEERAKGNILERFSAQQFPDLHSELNLSSLELGDSALYFCASSVAPGLGVVGELFFGEGSRLTVL.

The rearrangement uses TRBV19 and TRBJ2-5; 13 positions match TRBD2. The CDR3 length is 16 residues. The ends lost 6 bases at V and 2 bases at J; junction bases unmatched: 6. Germline lookup yields CDR1 LNHDA and CDR2 SQIVND (reference sequence). CDR3 sequence (DNA): TGTGCCAGTAGCATGACTAGCGGGGGGTCACAAGAGACCCAGTACTTC. Its protein is CASSMTSGGSQETQYF.

The rearrangement uses TRBV6-5 and TRBJ1-2; D may be TRBD1 (6 bases). The germline CDR1 and CDR2 sequences are MNHEY and SVGAGI. V dropped 6 bases and J dropped 2 bases, with 16 bases sitting between them. This CDR3 has 15 amino acids. As DNA, the CDR3 is TGTGCCAGCAGCGGGACACTTGTCCCCAACTATGGCTACACCTTC. This encodes CASSGTLVPNYGYTF.

In DNA form, the CDR3 reads TGTGCCAGCTCCCAGGGAAGCGGACAGAAAGGAAATCAGCCCCAGCATTTT. It yields the protein CASSQGSGQKGNQPQHF. The genes are TRBV18 and TRBJ1-5, with a weak D call TRBD1 (6 bases). Germline loops: CDR1 KGHSH, CDR2 LQKENI. The CDR3 contains 17 residues. The V gene lost 6 bases and the J gene lost 4 bases, with 22 bases spanning the gap.

The genes are TRBV19 and TRBJ1-5, with D possibly matching TRBD1 (5 bases). CDR1 is LNHDA, CDR2 SQIVND, per germline (reference sequence). CDR3 length: 12 residues. Trimming pared 7 bases from V and 7 bases from J, leaving 11 bases between. CDR3: CASNGAGQPQHF. The CDR3, as DNA: TGTGCCAGTAACGGGGCGGGACAGCCCCAGCATTTT.

The chain is built from TRBV30 and TRBJ1-2; TRBD1 matches 10 bases. Germline CDR1 and CDR2: GTSNPN and SVGIG (reference sequence). Losses at the gene ends were 4 bases for V and 11 bases for J; bases not matched to a gene: 7. The CDR3 runs 12 residues. CDR3 protein: CAWISRQGAYTF. In DNA form, the CDR3 reads TGTGCCTGGATTAGTAGACAGGGGGCTTACACCTTC.

The chain joins TRBV6-4 to TRBJ2-6; weak D call: TRBD1 (6 bases). The germline V gene encodes CDR1 MRHNA and CDR2 SNTAGT. V lost 2 bases to trimming and J lost 1 base, with 6 bases between them. The CDR3 extends over 15 amino acids. CDR3 sequence reads: CASSDQGSGANVLTF. In nucleotides, the CDR3 is TGTGCCAGCAGTGACCAGGGGTCTGGGGCCAACGTCCTGACTTTC.

The J gene is TRBJ1-6, the V gene TRBV29-1; 8 bases align to TRBD1. The CDR3 length is 13 residues. V shed 7 bases and J 12 bases; nucleotides not matched to a gene: 11. Germline V gives CDR1 SQVTM, CDR2 ANQGSEA. The CDR3 sequence: CSALTGGWIPLHF. Written as DNA, the CDR3 is TGCAGCGCCCTAACAGGGGGTTGGATACCCCTCCACTTT.

This clone was detected only once. This chain links TRBV9 with TRBJ1-3; 9 nucleotides line up with TRBD1. There are 15 residues in the CDR3. The germline V gene has CDR1 SGDLS and CDR2 YYNGEE. The V and J ends lost 4 bases and 2 bases, in that order; junction bases with no gene match: 4. In DNA form, the CDR3 reads TGTGCCAGCAGCCCACGGGACAGGGCTGGAAACACCATATATTTT. It codes for CASSPRDRAGNTIYF.

As for this clone: One end of the junction is discordant with germline, which a read error may explain. V gene TRBV6-5 combines with J gene TRBJ2-1; 11 bases line up with TRBD1. This CDR3 comprises 11 residues. Germline V lookup: CDR1 MNHEY, CDR2 SVGAGI. The CDR3 DNA is TGTGCCAGCAGTACCGGGACAGGGGGTATCTTC. Translating it yields CASSTGTGGIF.

This chain joins TRBV4-1 and TRBJ1-2, with a possible D match to TRBD1 (5 bases). Germline loops: CDR1 MGHRA, CDR2 YSYEKL. V lost 1 base to trimming and J lost 1 base, with 10 bases between them. This CDR3 region has 15 residues. The chain's CDR3 is CASSQAAGINYGYTF. The CDR3 region has the DNA TGCGCCAGCAGCCAAGCCGCAGGGATTAACTATGGCTACACCTTC.

The chain joins TRBV5-1 to TRBJ1-1, with D possibly matching TRBD1 (5 bases). This CDR3 is built from 14 residues. Trimming took 1 base from V and 3 from J, leaving 10 bases between them. The germline CDR1 and CDR2 sequences are SGHRS and YFSETQ. The CDR3 bases are TGCGCCAGCAGCTTGAACGGGGGGTACACTGAAGCTTTCTTT. It is translated as CASSLNGGYTEAFF.

The rearrangement joins TRBV19 to TRBJ1-5; 9 nucleotides line up with TRBD1. There are 15 residues in the CDR3. V gave up 3 bases and J gave up 4 bases; unmatched junction bases: 4. The germline V gene has CDR1 LNHDA and CDR2 SQIVND (reference sequence). The CDR3 protein is CASSMGQGSNQPQHF. In DNA form, the CDR3 reads TGTGCCAGTAGTATGGGACAGGGCTCGAATCAGCCCCAGCATTTT.

The chain uses TRBV3-1 (or the pseudogene TRBV3-2) and TRBJ1-2; 8 bases line up with TRBD1. CDR1 LGHDT and CDR2 YNNKEL come from the germline V gene (reference sequence). The length of the CDR3 is 15 residues. After removal of 1 base from V and 7 bases from J, the junction contained 8 bases not matched to a gene. CDR3 loop: CASSQALQGGGGYTF. CDR3 in DNA: TGTGCCAGCAGCCAAGCGTTACAGGGGGGAGGTGGCTACACCTTC.

The CDR3 DNA reads as TGCGCCAGCAGCTTGGCCAGCGGGGGGCCAAATGAGCAGTTCTTC. Its translation is CASSLASGGPNEQFF. V and J are TRBV5-1 and TRBJ2-1; TRBD2 aligns across 9 bases. Germline CDR1 and CDR2: SGHRS and YFSETQ. The length of the CDR3 is 15 residues. J was trimmed by 7 bases and V by 0 bases; bases with no gene match: 5.

This clone was seen once. V gene TRBV7-8 combines with J gene TRBJ2-4, with TRBD1 matching 11 bases. CDR3 size: 15 residues. V lost 0 bases and J lost 9; bases outside the gene matches: 4. Germline CDR1 reads SGHVS; CDR2 reads FQNEAQ. CDR3 sequence (DNA): TGTGCCAGCAGCTTAGCGCGGACAGGGGGCGGCATTCAGTACTTC. This sequence encodes CASSLARTGGGIQYF.

In its sample, this clone was seen once. This rearrangement joins TRBV5-4 to TRBJ2-5; the D is unclear. Germline V gene sequence: CDR1 SGHNT, CDR2 YYREEE (reference sequence). Trimming shortened V by 2 bases and J by 5 bases, and 10 bases separated the two germline ends. The CDR3 covers 13 residues. CDR3 bases: TGTGCCAGCAGCTTAGATGACTGGGAGACCCAGTACTTC. Encoded protein: CASSLDDWETQYF. Supplemented by reference TRBV5-4 and TRBJ2-5, the full variable domain reads ETGVTQSPTHLIKTRGQQVTLRCSSQSGHNTVSWYQQALGQGPQFIFQYYREEENGRGNFPPRFSGLQFPNYSSELNVNALELDDSALYLCASSLDDWETQYFGPGTRLLVL.

This clone was recorded once. This chain joins TRBV5-1 and TRBJ1-2, with D possibly matching TRBD1 (6 bases). Trimming removed 0 bases from V and 4 bases from J, with 10 bases in between. Per germline, CDR1 SGHRS and CDR2 YFSETQ. This CDR3 comprises 14 residues. This CDR3 reads CASSLAEGGYGYTF. In DNA form, the CDR3 reads TGCGCCAGCAGCTTGGCGGAAGGGGGCTATGGCTACACCTTC.

In its sample, this clone was seen once. The V gene is TRBV14, the J gene TRBJ1-6; no clear D gene. The germline gives CDR1 SGHDN, CDR2 FVKESK. CDR3 size: 15 residues. Trimming pared 1 base from V and 13 bases from J, leaving 17 bases between. CDR3 loop: CASSQGAPRESPLHF. As DNA, the CDR3 is TGTGCCAGCAGCCAAGGGGCCCCGAGGGAGTCGCCCCTCCACTTT.